This T cell receptor (beta chain) appears in the sequencing data of a study of beta chain features in type 1 diabetes. Study-wide results and limits: Overrepresentation of cells with high TCR expression could result from cDNA sequencing.

The germline gives CDR1 LNHDA, CDR2 SQIVND (reference sequence). This CDR3 contains 14 residues. Trimming cost V 5 bases and J 7 bases; bases outside gene matches: 10. Expressed TCRB transcripts got sequenced, as all isolated RNA was reverse transcribed. Repertoires were generated with immunoSEQ multiplex PCR, while TCRdb's copy carries only in-frame clones and drops some. The table includes roughly 41,000 clones, more than 40% detected once. Details on this clone: Its target is unknown.

The sample was central memory CD4+ T cells from blood. The chain combines TRBV19 with TRBJ2-7, with 8 bases that match TRBD1. The sequence came from a woman aged 18-29 years in good health. The CDR3 spells CASSPRDRMREQYF. In DNA, the CDR3 is TGTGCCAGTAGTCCTCGGGACAGGATGAGGGAGCAGTACTTC.